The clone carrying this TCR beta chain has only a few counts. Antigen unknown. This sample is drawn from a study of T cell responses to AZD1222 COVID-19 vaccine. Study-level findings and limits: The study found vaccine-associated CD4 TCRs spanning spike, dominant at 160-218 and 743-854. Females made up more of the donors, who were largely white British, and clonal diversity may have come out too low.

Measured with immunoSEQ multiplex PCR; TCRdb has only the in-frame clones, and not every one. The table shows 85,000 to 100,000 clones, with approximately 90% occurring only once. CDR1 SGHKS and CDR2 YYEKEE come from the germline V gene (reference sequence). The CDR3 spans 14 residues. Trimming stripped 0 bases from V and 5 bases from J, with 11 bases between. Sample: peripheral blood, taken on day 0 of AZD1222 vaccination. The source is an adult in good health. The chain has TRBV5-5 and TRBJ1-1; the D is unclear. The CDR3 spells CASSLEQWLTEAFF. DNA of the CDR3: TGTGCCAGCAGCTTGGAACAATGGTTGACTGAAGCTTTCTTT. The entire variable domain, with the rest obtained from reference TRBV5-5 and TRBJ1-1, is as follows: DAGVTQSPTHLIKTRGQQVTLRCSPISGHKSVSWYQQVLGQGPQFIFQYYEKEERGRGNFPDRFSARQFPNYSSELNVNALLLGDSALYLCASSLEQWLTEAFFGQGTRLTVV.